This entry lists 5 T cell receptor beta chains sequenced from one sample in a study of cytomegalovirus exposure and HLA in healthy donors (dated by TCRdb to about 2017). Library preparation was by the immunoSEQ multiplex PCR assay. The multiplex PCR relied on a mix of 60 forward primers for TCR Vbeta segments and 13 reverse primers for TCR Jbeta segments. TCRdb holds this immuneACCESS table with in-frame rearrangements only. Some clones are missing; in checked studies, unresolved V genes explain under half, and the rest has no known cause. This sample lists under 200,000 clones; around 75% were detected once. The ten largest clones take up about 2% of the sample. The sequenced sample consisted of PBMCs. The receptor set was obtained from a woman aged 30 to 39 in good health and CMV-seronegative.

V and J are TRBV9 and TRBJ2-3; 10 nucleotides line up with TRBD2. The germline CDR1 and CDR2 sequences are SGDLS and YYNGEE. After removal of 2 bases from V and 5 bases from J, the junction contained 5 bases not matched to a gene. The CDR3 is 15 amino acids. The CDR3 is CASSVGGLALDTQYF. The DNA for the CDR3 is TGTGCCAGCAGCGTGGGGGGACTAGCGTTAGATACGCAGTATTTT. The complete variable domain, with remaining parts taken from reference TRBV9 and TRBJ2-3, reads DSGVTQTPKHLITATGQRVTLRCSPRSGDLSVYWYQQSLDQGLQFLIQYYNGEERAKGNILERFSAQQFPDLHSELNLSSLELGDSALYFCASSVGGLALDTQYFGPGTRLTVL.

The sample holds one count of this clone. This chain connects TRBV5-1 to TRBJ2-5, with TRBD2 identical over 11 bases. The closer fit of TRBJ2-7 to the DNA end suggests the J call may be wrong. The CDR3 length is 14 residues. From germline, CDR1 is SGHRS and CDR2 YFSETQ. The DNA of the CDR3 is TGCGCCAGCAGCCAAACTAGCGGGAGCAGCGAGCAGTACTTC. It specifies CASSQTSGSSEQYF.

This clone was seen only once. The rearrangement links TRBV7-2 to TRBJ2-3, with 7 bases that match TRBD2. The CDR3 runs 15 residues. The V and J ends lost 4 bases and 2 bases, in that order; junction bases with no gene match: 6. Germline CDR1 is SGHTA and CDR2 is FQGNSA. The CDR3 here is CASSSSGTVTDTQYF. In DNA, the CDR3 is TGTGCCAGCAGCTCGAGCGGGACTGTCACAGATACGCAGTATTTT.

The J gene is TRBJ2-5, the V gene TRBV7-2; 12 bases agree with TRBD1. There are 16 residues in the CDR3. The V gene end was trimmed by 1 base and the J gene end by 5 bases; junction bases not matched to a gene: 5. CDR1 SGHTA and CDR2 FQGNSA come from the germline V gene. CDR3 region: CASSLVGTGGRETQYF. DNA for the CDR3: TGTGCCAGCAGCTTAGTTGGGACAGGGGGCCGGGAGACCCAGTACTTC.

The chain recombines TRBV27 with TRBJ2-7; D uncertain. Trimming took 6 bases from V and 2 from J, leaving 5 bases between them. Germline CDR1 and CDR2: MNHEY and SMNVEV (reference sequence). The length of the CDR3 is 11 residues. The CDR3 DNA is TGTGCCAGCAGCCTCCCCTACGAGCAGTACTTC. It translates to CASSLPYEQYF.